This T cell receptor beta chain was captured in a study of blood T cell repertoires in COVID-19. As for the study in general: T cells, B-cell-depleted T cells, or PBMCs provided the cDNA or gDNA that served as material.

The V gene's germline CDR1 is LGHDT and CDR2 YNNKEL (reference sequence). The CDR3 is made up of 16 amino acids. The V gene lost 5 bases and the J gene lost 4 bases, with 18 bases spanning the gap. Using immunoSEQ multiplex PCR, the repertoire was profiled, and TCRdb retains in-frame clones only, with some absent. The sample includes about 130,000 clones, approximately 89% of them seen just once. The V call is TRBV3-1 (or the pseudogene TRBV3-2), the J call TRBJ1-5; D is unclear. The sample consisted of peripheral blood. The TCR originated in a woman in her 70s with COVID-19, enrolled during active disease. The CDR3 nucleotides are TGTGCCAGCAGCGGAGGTAGCGGGGAGAGGAATCAGCCCCAGCATTTT. It encodes CASSGGSGERNQPQHF.